The present T cell receptor beta chain was sequenced within a study of T-cell reconstitution after alpha-beta-depleted transplantation in children. General study findings and limits: Among T cells one year after transplant, newly produced cells accounted for most counts and diversity. Where alpha-beta T cells came from about two months after transplant was reportedly several hundred expanded graft clones. The origin of high day-60 TCRbeta diversity in some patients lay in surviving recipient T cells and thymic progenitors.

Unique molecular identifiers were incorporated during preparation of the TCRbeta library. MiXCR was run by TCRdb on the PCR reads, yielding one entry per CDR3 protein. This sample carries a few hundred thousand distinct CDR3 sequences, 27% of them seen once, and the ten largest clones take under 45%. Between the trimmed V and J ends, which lost 8 bases and 1 base, there was a span of 12 bases. Germline V gene data show CDR1 as MNHNS and CDR2 as SASEGT. The CDR3 spans 13 residues. This clonotype occurred a few times. The antigen is undetermined. The sequence was obtained from a boy under two years old with Wiskott-Aldrich syndrome, due to receive a stem cell transplant. The chain links TRBV6-1 to TRBJ2-7; D is undetermined. The source was PBMCs, collected before TCRalphabeta/CD19-depleted stem cell transplant. The CDR3 DNA is TGTGCCAGCCTCTCGGGTCCTTCCTACGAGCAGTACTTC. Encoded protein: CASLSGPSYEQYF.